This TCR beta chain appears in the sequencing data of a study of human versus mouse CDR3 diversity and MHC coevolution. Study outcomes and limitations: Human CDR3s averaged more deletions and insertions than mouse CDR3s. Humans had the largest estimated TCR beta repertoire, 1.5 million to 2 million clonotypes.

TCRdb's table, derived via immunoSEQ multiplex PCR, lists solely in-frame clones and lacks some. The table shows about 81,000 clones, with roughly 93% occurring only once. CDR1 MNHNS and CDR2 SASEGT come from the germline V gene. This CDR3 spans 13 amino acids. V shed 4 bases and J shed 2 bases, with 8 bases lying between them. For this clone: The antigen is unknown. Distinct nucleotide sequences in the sample also encode this CDR3.

The rearrangement uses TRBV6-1 and TRBJ1-1; D might be TRBD1 (5 bases). Sequencing was carried out using naive CD4+ T cells from blood. Described subset: CD45RO-negative CD62L-positive naive CD4 T cells. The sequence derives from a person aged 30 to 69 in good health. Here the CDR3 reads CASSAQGNTEAFF. CDR3 coding DNA: TGTGCCAGCAGTGCCCAGGGAAACACTGAAGCTTTCTTT.